The clone carrying this T cell receptor (beta chain) was seen only a few times. CDR3 length: 15 residues. Germline-derived CDR1 and CDR2 are SEHNR and FQNEAQ (reference sequence). V was trimmed by 2 bases and J by 5 bases, leaving 15 bases between them. The data were produced by immunoSEQ multiplex PCR, yet TCRdb's version contains in-frame clones alone and is incomplete. The sample consists of tens of thousands of clones, 68% of them appearing once. The sample is drawn from a study of blood T cell repertoires in COVID-19. Study in general: Acute-phase and convalescent COVID-19 samples originated in the United States, Italy and Spain. Sources were T cells, B-cell-depleted T cells, or PBMCs; the material itself was cDNA or gDNA.

This TCR was recovered from a woman aged 70 to 79 with acute or convalescent COVID-19. V and J are TRBV7-9 and TRBJ1-2; no firm D call. The sample consisted of peripheral blood. The CDR3 sequence: CASSLTRAATYGYTF. The DNA of the CDR3 is TGTGCCAGCAGCTTAACGCGGGCAGCGACGTATGGCTACACCTTC. The full variable domain, completed using reference TRBV7-9 and TRBJ1-2, is DTGVSQNPRHKITKRGQNVTFRCDPISEHNRLYWYRQTLGQGPEFLTYFQNEAQLEKSRLLSDRFSAERPKGSFSTLEIQRTEQGDSAMYLCASSLTRAATYGYTFGSGTRLTVV.